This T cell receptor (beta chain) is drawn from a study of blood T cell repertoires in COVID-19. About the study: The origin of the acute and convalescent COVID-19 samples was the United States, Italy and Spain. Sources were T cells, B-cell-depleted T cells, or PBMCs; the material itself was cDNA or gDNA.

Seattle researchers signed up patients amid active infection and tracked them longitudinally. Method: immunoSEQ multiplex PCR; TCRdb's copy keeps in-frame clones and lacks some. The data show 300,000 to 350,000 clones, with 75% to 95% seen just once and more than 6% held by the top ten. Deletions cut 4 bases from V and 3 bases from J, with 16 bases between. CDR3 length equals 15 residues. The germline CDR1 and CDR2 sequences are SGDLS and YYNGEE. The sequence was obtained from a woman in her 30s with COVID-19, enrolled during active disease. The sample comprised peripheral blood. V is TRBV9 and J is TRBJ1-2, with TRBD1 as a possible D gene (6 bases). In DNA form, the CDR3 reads TGTGCCAGCAGCACGGACAGAGAGCCCTACTATGGCTACACCTTC. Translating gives CASSTDREPYYGYTF. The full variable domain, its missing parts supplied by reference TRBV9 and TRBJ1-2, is DSGVTQTPKHLITATGQRVTLRCSPRSGDLSVYWYQQSLDQGLQFLIQYYNGEERAKGNILERFSAQQFPDLHSELNLSSLELGDSALYFCASSTDREPYYGYTFGSGTRLTVV.